A selection of T cell receptor beta chains follows, all from one sample in a study of cytomegalovirus exposure and HLA in healthy donors. TCRdb's copy holds only in-frame clones and misses some; the assay was immunoSEQ multiplex PCR. The repertoire includes 190,000 or so clones, 75% to 90% of them detected once, and about 0.63% sits in the top ten. Source material: PBMCs. The receptors were sampled from a boy younger than 18 in good health and CMV-seronegative. CDR3s include the opening cysteine and the closing phenylalanine or tryptophan. D genes are given only for firm matches. A clone size is listed for some rows: how often the clone was seen (once, few, many), or a class if it is expanded.

TRBD2 - TRBJ2-7 TRBV7-7 CAVGGAGGTYEQYF TGTGCTGTGGGAGGTGCGGGGGGCACCTACGAGCAGTACTTC
- - TRBJ1-4 TRBV19 CASSIGQLNEKLFF TGTGCCAGTAGTATTGGACAGCTTAATGAAAAACTGTTTTTT
- - TRBJ1-2 TRBV21-1 CASSKECSVAGYGYTF TGTGCCAGCAGCAAAGAGTGCAGCGTCGCTGGCTATGGCTACACCTTC
- - TRBJ2-7 TRBV7-9 CASSYTGLEQYF TGTGCCAGCAGCTACACAGGGTTGGAGCAGTACTTC
- - TRBJ2-3 TRBV11-3 CASSFRGARTDTQYF TGTGCCAGCAGCTTCCGGGGGGCGCGCACAGATACGCAGTATTTT
- - TRBJ2-2 TRBV9 CASSAVDPGELFF TGTGCCAGCAGCGCCGTAGATCCCGGGGAGCTGTTTTTT
- - TRBJ1-2 TRBV9 CASSGGGYIGGYTF TGTGCCAGCAGCGGGGGGGGGTACATCGGGGGCTACACCTTC
- - TRBJ2-7 TRBV11-3 CASSSLNSSSTYEQYF TGTGCCAGCAGCTCCCTGAACAGCTCTTCTACCTACGAGCAGTACTTC
- - TRBJ1-1 TRBV30 CASGGGRLLGAEAFF TGTGCCTCCGGGGGGGGACGGCTCCTCGGGGCTGAAGCTTTCTTT
TRBD1 few TRBJ1-2 TRBV6-4 CASSQDRGNYGYTF TGTGCCAGCTCACAGGACAGGGGGAACTATGGCTACACCTTC
TRBD1 - TRBJ1-4 TRBV7-9 CASSTYQGATNEKLFF TGTGCCAGCAGCACATATCAGGGGGCCACTAATGAAAAACTGTTTTTT
TRBD1 - TRBJ2-5 TRBV7-2 CASGRDRGHEQYF TGTGCCAGTGGCCGGGACAGGGGGCATGAGCAGTACTTC
- - TRBJ1-2 TRBV7-3 CASSLLGSGGYTF TGTGCCAGCAGCTTACTGGGGAGTGGTGGCTACACCTTC
TRBD1 - TRBJ1-1 TRBV10-3 CAISMTGKAFF TGTGCCATCAGTATGACAGGGAAAGCTTTCTTT
- - TRBJ2-4 TRBV9 CASSVGTALAKNIQYF TGTGCCAGCAGCGTAGGGACAGCTCTAGCCAAAAACATTCAGTACTTC
TRBD1 - TRBJ1-2 TRBV19 CASSLGQVLNYGYTF TGTGCCAGTAGTTTGGGACAGGTCCTTAACTATGGCTACACCTTC
TRBD2 - TRBJ2-1 TRBV19 CASSIVSGGANEQFF TGTGCCAGTAGTATAGTTAGCGGGGGGGCCAATGAGCAGTTCTTC
- few TRBJ1-2 TRBV29-1 CSAVRGHPVDGYTF TGCAGCGCCGTTAGGGGACACCCGGTCGATGGCTACACCTTC
TRBD1 - TRBJ1-2 TRBV14 CASSQLTGDGYTF TGTGCCAGCAGCCAACTGACAGGGGACGGCTACACCTTC
- - TRBJ2-2 TRBV21-1 CASSKGGLAQNTGELFF TGTGCCAGCAGCAAAGGAGGTCTAGCGCAAAACACCGGGGAGCTGTTTTTT
- once TRBJ1-4 TRBV5-1 CASSLGGDEKLFF TGCGCCAGCAGCTTGGGGGGGGATGAAAAACTGTTTTTT
TRBD2 - TRBJ2-3 TRBV9 CASSYMGLASTDTQYF TGTGCCAGCAGCTATATGGGACTAGCGAGCACAGATACGCAGTATTTT
TRBD1 - TRBJ1-2 TRBV9 CASSVTGGNYGYTF TGTGCCAGCAGCGTAACAGGGGGAAACTATGGCTACACCTTC
TRBD2 - TRBJ2-7 TRBV10-3 CAISESGTRGTYEQYF TGTGCCATCAGTGAGTCGGGGACTAGAGGCACCTACGAGCAGTACTTC
- - TRBJ1-6 TRBV11-2 CASSRGTVDSPLHF TGTGCCAGCAGCCGCGGGACGGTGGATTCACCCCTCCACTTT
- - TRBJ2-3 TRBV7-3 CASSFLGGATDTQYF TGTGCCAGCAGCTTCCTTGGCGGGGCCACAGATACGCAGTATTTT
TRBD1 once TRBJ1-2 TRBV6-5 CASSYRDSSRGYGYTF TGTGCCAGCAGTTACCGGGACAGTTCCCGGGGCTATGGCTACACCTTC
TRBD1 few TRBJ1-1 TRBV9 CASSPRGQGQMNTEAFF TGTGCCAGCAGCCCAAGGGGACAGGGGCAGATGAACACTGAAGCTTTCTTT
TRBD1 once TRBJ1-2 TRBV6-6 CASSYSAGGYGYTF TGTGCCAGCAGTTACTCGGCAGGGGGCTATGGCTACACCTTC
- - TRBJ2-7 TRBV2 CASRAHEDSYEQYF TGTGCCAGCAGGGCCCATGAAGACTCCTACGAGCAGTACTTC
- - TRBJ2-7 TRBV15 CATSFTRDYEQYF TGTGCCACAAGCTTCACCAGGGACTACGAGCAGTACTTC
- once TRBJ2-1 TRBV2 CASSGASREQFF TGTGCCAGCAGTGGTGCTAGCAGGGAGCAGTTCTTC
- - TRBJ2-7 TRBV19 CASSTLTAYEQYF TGTGCCAGTAGTACCTTGACAGCCTACGAGCAGTACTTC
- - TRBJ1-1 TRBV29-1 CSVAQNTEAFF TGCAGCGTTGCACAGAACACTGAAGCTTTCTTT
TRBD1 - TRBJ2-6 TRBV11-3 CASSFLTGKHSGANVLTF TGTGCCAGCAGCTTCCTGACAGGGAAGCACTCTGGGGCCAACGTCCTGACTTTC
- - TRBJ1-6 TRBV4-1 CASSPQPSDRSIPRGLHF TGCGCCAGCAGCCCGCAGCCCTCGGACAGATCCATCCCCAGGGGCCTCCACTTT
TRBD2 - TRBJ2-3 TRBV9 CASSSGSGTDTQYF TGTGCCAGCAGTAGCGGGAGCGGCACAGATACGCAGTATTTT
TRBD1 - TRBJ2-1 TRBV6-5 CASSYGTGTEQFF TGTGCCAGCAGTTACGGGACAGGTACTGAGCAGTTCTTC
TRBD1 - TRBJ2-7 TRBV5-6 CASSLGPGGNEQYF TGTGCCAGCAGCTTGGGTCCAGGGGGAAACGAGCAGTACTTC
TRBD2 - TRBJ2-3 TRBV9 CASSVGSGIAGGGDTQYF TGTGCCAGCAGCGTAGGGAGTGGAATAGCGGGAGGGGGAGATACGCAGTATTTT
- - TRBJ2-5 TRBV7-3 CASSLRAPGGAFLETQYF TGTGCCAGCAGCTTAAGGGCCCCGGGGGGCGCGTTCTTAGAGACCCAGTACTTC
TRBD2 - TRBJ2-1 TRBV2 CASIGTSGNRNEQFF TGTGCCAGCATCGGGACTAGCGGGAATCGAAATGAGCAGTTCTTC
- - TRBJ2-1 TRBV19 CASSTHRDRGEQFF TGTGCCAGTAGTACCCACAGGGATCGCGGTGAGCAGTTCTTC
- few TRBJ1-1 TRBV6-5 CASSAGQLNTEAFF TGTGCCAGCAGTGCCGGACAGTTGAACACTGAAGCTTTCTTT
TRBD2 once TRBJ2-2 TRBV15 CATSRDRGVTGELFF TGTGCCACCAGCAGAGATCGGGGGGTCACCGGGGAGCTGTTTTTT
TRBD1 - TRBJ1-5 TRBV7-9 CASSSGQGSSDQPQHF TGTGCCAGCAGCTCTGGACAGGGGAGCTCTGATCAGCCCCAGCATTTT
TRBD1 - TRBJ2-5 TRBV19 CASSIGPGQGRAQYF TGTGCCAGTAGTATCGGACCAGGACAGGGGCGAGCCCAGTACTTC
- few TRBJ1-1 TRBV18 CASSPRTAENTEAFF TGTGCCAGCTCACCCCGGACAGCTGAGAACACTGAAGCTTTCTTT
TRBD1 - TRBJ2-6 TRBV25-1 CASSLQGAGANVLTF TGTGCCAGCAGTTTACAGGGGGCTGGGGCCAACGTCCTGACTTTC
- once TRBJ2-1 TRBV7-8 CASSFGGFNNEQFF TGTGCCAGCAGCTTCGGCGGGTTCAACAATGAGCAGTTCTTC
- - TRBJ1-2 TRBV5-1 CASSLEPRGYTF TGCGCCAGCAGCTTGGAGCCTCGTGGCTACACCTTC
TRBD1 - TRBJ2-1 TRBV5-5 CASSLTAGQGPYNEQFF TGTGCCAGCAGCTTAACAGCGGGACAGGGGCCCTACAATGAGCAGTTCTTC